Following are 17 T cell receptor beta chains from one sample sequenced in a study of regulatory T cells in long-lasting Graves disease. Time point specified: persistent/refractory GD, antithyroid drugs over 5 years with positive TRAb. Making the TCR library involved RNA that had been extracted from PBMCs. The authors built TCR beta libraries using iRepertoire HTBI primers and Arm-PCR of CDR3 regions. In TCRdb, the multiplex PCR reads were re-called with MiXCR into one record per CDR3 protein. The sample contains under 500,000 distinct CDR3 sequences, less than 25% of which appear only once. The sample here was peripheral blood mononuclear cells (PBMCs), taken when the disease was refractory, from a patient treated with antithyroid drugs. The receptors come from a female donor with Graves disease.

This chain links TRBV20-1 with TRBJ2-1; TRBD2 agrees at 10 bases. V lost 2 bases and J lost 4; bases outside the gene matches: 5. CDR1 and CDR2 from the germline V gene are DFQATT and SNEGSKA (reference sequence). This CDR3 comprises 15 residues. The CDR3 DNA sequence: TGCAGTGCTAGACCCCCAGCGGGAGGGTACAATGAGCAGTTCTTC. This sequence encodes CSARPPAGGYNEQFF.

The chain joins TRBV6-2 or TRBV6-3 to TRBJ1-5, with 8 bases matching TRBD1. Germline CDR1 is MNHEY and CDR2 is SVGEGT. CDR3 length: 15 amino acids. The V gene end was trimmed by 2 bases and the J gene end by 7 bases; junction bases not matched to a gene: 7. The chain's CDR3 is CASSYPQGAGQPQHF. CDR3 bases: TGTGCCAGCAGTTACCCCCAGGGGGCTGGGCAGCCCCAGCATTTT.

The V call is TRBV7-2, the J call TRBJ1-3, with 8 bases matching TRBD1. Per germline, CDR1 SGHTA and CDR2 FQGNSA. This CDR3 is built from 16 residues. With 5 bases clipped from V and 4 bases from J, the junction kept 10 bases outside the gene matches. CDR3 residues: CASSAYRTGSGNTIYF. The CDR3 bases are TGTGCCAGCAGCGCCTATCGGACAGGGTCAGGAAACACCATATATTTT.

In its sample, this clonotype was seen a few times. A much bigger clone sits one base away, suggesting this may be a read error. Here the CDR3 omits its conserved ending phenylalanine or tryptophan, so a read error is the likely source. The CDR3 region is CASSFVGTQETQYL. CDR3 nucleotides: TGTGCCAGCAGTTTTGTCGGGACCCAAGAGACCCAGTACCTC. The rearrangement uses TRBV27 and TRBJ2-5, with D perhaps given as TRBD1 or TRBD2 (5 bases each). This CDR3 is 14 amino acids long. V was pared by 3 bases and J by 1 base, with 9 bases between. Germline V gene sequence: CDR1 MNHEY, CDR2 SMNVEV (reference sequence).

At least ten counts were recorded for this clonotype. The chain employs TRBV4-3 and TRBJ1-1; D is unresolved. V gave up 0 bases and J gave up 1 base, with 3 bases separating them. CDR1 and CDR2 from the germline V gene are LGHNA and YSLEER. CDR3 length: 13 amino acids. The CDR3 here is CASSQDANTEAFF. CDR3 DNA sequence: TGCGCCAGCAGCCAAGATGCGAACACTGAAGCTTTCTTT.

This clonotype was found a few times. The V and J genes are TRBV6-1 and TRBJ2-6; 12 bases are shared with TRBD1. This CDR3 is built from 16 residues. The V segment lost 8 bases and the J segment 4 bases; nucleotides outside the gene matches: 6. The germline gives CDR1 MNHNS, CDR2 SASEGT. The chain's CDR3 is CASRGQGAAGANVLTF. Written as DNA, the CDR3 is TGTGCCAGCCGGGGACAGGGGGCGGCCGGGGCCAACGTCCTGACTTTC.

This clonotype showed up many times. The genes are TRBV5-1 and TRBJ1-1, with D tentatively TRBD1 (5 bases). Germline V gene data show CDR1 as SGHRS and CDR2 as YFSETQ. This CDR3 has 13 amino acids. Trimming removed 6 bases at V and 4 bases at J, with 13 bases between. For the CDR3, the DNA is TGCGCCAGCACCCTTGCCGGGACCACTGAAGCTTTCTTT. Translation gives CASTLAGTTEAFF.

Concerning this clonotype itself: This clone may be a read error of a much larger clone one base away. The V call is TRBV6-1, the J call TRBJ2-7, with D possibly TRBD1 on 5 matching bases. Germline CDR1 reads MNHNS; CDR2 reads SASEGT. The CDR3 sequence is 13 residues long. CDR3 DNA sequence: TGTGCCGGCAGTCCTACAGGATTCTACGAGCAGTACTTC. Amino acids: CAGSPTGFYEQYF.

This clonotype was counted a few times. The chain combines TRBV5-1 with TRBJ2-2; D is ambiguous. V lost 0 bases to trimming and J lost 0 bases, with 15 bases between them. This CDR3 is 18 amino acids long. Germline V lookup: CDR1 SGHRS, CDR2 YFSETQ. The CDR3 DNA is TGCGCCAGCAGCTTGGTTTCCCGACGGCTGACGAACACCGGGGAGCTGTTTTTT. Translated, it gives CASSLVSRRLTNTGELFF. Together with reference TRBV5-1 and TRBJ2-2, the CDR3 gives the full variable domain: KAGVTQTPRYLIKTRGQQVTLSCSPISGHRSVSWYQQTPGQGLQFLFEYFSETQRNKGNFPGRFSGRQFSNSRSEMNVSTLELGDSALYLCASSLVSRRLTNTGELFFGEGSRLTVL.

This clonotype has at least ten counts. The chain joins TRBV5-1 to TRBJ1-4; D remains ambiguous. The CDR3 length is 12 residues. Germline CDR1 and CDR2: SGHRS and YFSETQ. The ends were cut back, 2 bases at V and 5 bases at J, with 4 bases in the middle. The CDR3 protein is CASSLRNEKLFF. In DNA form, the CDR3 reads TGCGCCAGCAGCTTACGGAATGAAAAACTGTTTTTT.

As concerns this clonotype: Possible read error: a much larger clone is one base away. This CDR3 is missing its conserved last phenylalanine or tryptophan, likely due to a read error. The chain employs TRBV7-8 and TRBJ1-1; D gene unclear. The CDR3 runs to 14 residues. Germline V gives CDR1 SGHVS, CDR2 FQNEAQ. Trimming removed 5 bases from V and 0 bases from J, with 10 bases in between. The CDR3 bases are TGTGCCAGCAGCCCGGGAATCTTGAACACTGAAGCTTTCCTT. It translates to CASSPGILNTEAFL.

This clonotype was picked up many times. CDR3 coding DNA: TGTGCCAGCATGCCTAGTCCCTACGAGCAGTACTTC. It codes for CASMPSPYEQYF. The chain has TRBV28 and TRBJ2-7; no definite D call. The germline gives CDR1 MDHEN, CDR2 SYDVKM. The CDR3 covers 12 residues. V was shortened by 7 bases and J by 2 bases, with 9 bases between the two germline ends. Variable domain in full (rest from reference TRBV28 and TRBJ2-7): DVKVTQSSRYLVKRTGEKVFLECVQDMDHENMFWYRQDPGLGLRLIYFSYDVKMKEKGDIPEGYSVSREKKERFSLILESASTNQTSMYLCASMPSPYEQYFGPGTRLTVT.

This clonotype was seen a handful of times. The chain carries TRBV19 and TRBJ2-7; TRBD2 agrees at 10 bases. The ends lost 5 bases at V and 0 bases at J; junction bases unmatched: 7. The germline V gene has CDR1 LNHDA and CDR2 SQIVND (reference sequence). The CDR3 consists of 16 residues. The CDR3 DNA is TGTGCCAGTAGTCGAGACGGACTAGCGGACTCCTACGAGCAGTACTTC. The encoded protein is CASSRDGLADSYEQYF.

This chain joins TRBV7-3 and TRBJ2-4; tentative D call: TRBD2 (5 bases). The DNA end is a closer match to TRBJ2-5, so the J assignment may be wrong. There are 15 residues in the CDR3. Germline values: CDR1 SGHTA, CDR2 FQGTGA. The CDR3 is CASSLMRRRGETQYF. The CDR3, as DNA: TGTGCCAGCAGCTTAATGCGGCGGAGAGGGGAGACCCAGTACTTC.

The chain is built from TRBV6-2 or TRBV6-3 and TRBJ1-5; D is undetermined. This CDR3 is 15 amino acids long. Per germline, CDR1 MNHEY and CDR2 SVGEGT. The V gene lost 5 bases and the J gene lost 1 base, with 12 bases spanning the gap. As DNA, the CDR3 is TGTGCCAGCAGTGAAAGGGCAGGAAGCAATCAGCCCCAGCATTTT. Translation: CASSERAGSNQPQHF.

This clonotype showed up many times. V is TRBV27 and J is TRBJ2-7; 8 bases match TRBD1. V shed 6 bases and J 0 bases; nucleotides not matched to a gene: 7. The CDR3 is 15 residues long. Germline assignment: CDR1 MNHEY and CDR2 SMNVEV (reference sequence). This CDR3 reads CASSPWDRLSYEQYF. CDR3 bases: TGTGCCAGCAGCCCGTGGGACAGGCTCTCCTACGAGCAGTACTTC.

This clonotype was seen many times. The rearrangement joins TRBV5-5 to TRBJ1-4; possibly TRBD1 for D (5 bases). The CDR3 is 14 amino acids. Germline V gene lookup returns CDR1 SGHKS and CDR2 YYEKEE (reference sequence). V was shortened by 4 bases and J by 0 bases, with 7 bases between the two germline ends. CDR3 DNA: TGTGCCAGCAGCCCGACAGCAACTAATGAAAAACTGTTTTTT. Residues: CASSPTATNEKLFF.